This TCR beta chain was observed in a study of shared clonotypes between healthy human individuals (dated by TCRdb to about 2020). Broadly, across the study: A couple of women and three men aged 18 to 49 years were included in the cohort. For each donor, CD4 naive and CD4 memory were each run on three plates, CD8 naive on two plates, and CD8 memory on one plate. To estimate repertoire size and how much clonotypes are shared between individuals, the study performed deep sequencing of blood TCR repertoires from 4 to 6 healthy adults. Different laboratories and diverse techniques were used to prepare libraries and sequence TCR repertoires, to increase sequencing depth and limit assay-specific biases. Between about 0.8 and 9.5 billion PBMCs per donor were obtained by leukapheresis. What the work shows at the level of the full study, not this receptor alone: Because the study included a small number of donors, the genetic and exposure-history diversity represented was limited. Incomplete sequencing was indicated by rarefaction of sorted-subset datasets, despite the large sequencing depth. Sampling was restricted to blood, and TCR repertoires in tissue are likely to differ from TCR repertoires in blood. Based on pairwise subsampling, the degree of clonotype sharing among donors was expected to be affected by sequencing depth. Naive subsets generally had larger estimated clonotype richness than memory subsets. Across four donors, approximately 4.6% of naive CD4, 3% to 4% of naive CD8, 2.3% of memory CD4, and approximately 0.4% of memory CD8 clonotypes were shared. Compared with non-shared clonotypes, clonotypes shared by all four sorted-subset donors had higher generation probabilities.

A distance of 15 bases separates the germline ends of V and J, which lose 5 bases and 8 bases respectively. Inclusive of the bounding cysteine and phenylalanine, the CDR3 is 13 residues long. Solely the CDR3 DNA is kept, with 39 bases framed from the first base. The germline V gene (reference sequence) specifies MNHEY as CDR1 and SMNVEV as CDR2. Using the deep immunoSEQ assay, multiplex PCR amplified TCR CDR3 regions from genomic DNA. Extracted genomic DNA from each cell subset was spread evenly across all wells of several immunoSEQ 96-well plates, with each plate serving as a replicate. For sorted subsets, each replicate PCR was loaded with roughly 190 ng genomic DNA, equivalent to 25,000 to 35,000 T cell genomes. The purified libraries were quantified using a Qubit 3.0 fluorometer, sized with a Bioanalyzer 2100, and then quantified again using the KAPA Library Quantification kit. A separate single-read 150-cycle Illumina NextSeq 550 flow cell was used to sequence each immunoSEQ 96-well plate. On the authors' methods: Because the immunoSEQ output included only junctional sequences and no quality scores, the filtering could not be the same as the filtering used for full-length reads. Sequences were annotated with PyIR, a Python wrapper for IgBLAST v1.9, and V/J genes and CDR3 were assigned using IMGT germline references. Any read was removed if the V/J assignment was weak (E-value above 1e-6), the CDR3 was missing, or the read contained stop codons, out-of-frame junctions, or ambiguous translated residues. V3J clonotypes were defined as sequences sharing the same inferred V gene, J gene, and CDR3 amino acid sequence. To compute the percentage overlap between repertoires, the number of shared unique clonotypes was divided by the size of the smaller repertoire. Repertoire richness was assessed with RTK rarefaction, the Chao1 estimator, and Recon v2.1 estimates of unobserved clonotypes. For all TCRbeta clonotypes obtained by the gDNA method from a few donors, generation probabilities were computed with OLGA. In TCRdb, the immuneACCESS table is reduced to in-frame sequences with V and J assigned. These tables do not hold every clone; where another copy was compared, an unresolved V gene accounts for under half, and the others remain unexplained. V and J calls and clone size are given by that table; D and trimming were obtained from the DNA. The sample table holds 2 million to 2.5 million clones, of which just under 95% were seen once. Around 1.1% of the sample comes from the top ten.

For the CD8 naive samples, CD45RO-negative cells were positively selected for CCR7, yielding a CD45RA+CCR7+ population from which TemRA cells were excluded. The donors were healthy, HIV-negative adults who had no recently reported acute infections or vaccinations. All donors were Caucasian adults living in Nashville, Tennessee, USA. Blood was obtained by leukapheresis, after which PBMCs were separated by Ficoll-Histopaque density gradient centrifugation and cryopreserved in liquid nitrogen vapor phase. Purity and quantity of every magnetically sorted T cell population were checked by analytical flow cytometry. Each sorted fraction had its genomic DNA isolated and then quantified by UV absorbance on a Nanodrop 2000c. Points on this clone: No cognate antigen has been identified for it. Per-nucleotide qualities are absent, and no much larger clonotype sits a single base away.

This clonotype originated in a man between 18 and 29 years old in good health. The chain joins TRBV27 to TRBJ1-1, and TRBD1 may be the D gene, going by 5 matching bases. The sequenced material came from naive CD8+ T cells sorted from blood. The cell subset or site tag for this specimen amounts to: CD45RA+CCR7+. The bases are TGTGCCAGCAGTAGGGACTCCAAAGAGGAAGCTTTCTTT. This yields the protein CASSRDSKEEAFF.